A selection of T cell receptor beta chains follows, all from one sample in a study of shared clonotypes between healthy human individuals. Sequencing was performed with immunoSEQ multiplex PCR; in TCRdb, only in-frame clones are kept and a portion is missing. The table has some 690,000 clones, 90% seen once. The sample consisted of memory CD8+ T cells from PBMCs. These receptors originate from a man aged 18 to 35 in good health. Some clones in this sample may be carry-over from other donors' samples. Both conserved end residues are part of each CDR3. A D gene is named only where the DNA matches it firmly. Size is omitted from some rows. Given values are once, few, many or a class for expanded clones.

TRBJ1-4	TRBV7-8	TRBD1	-	TGTGCCAGCAGCTTACGCCGAGACAGGGGATTCAATGAAAAACTGTTTTTT	CASSLRRDRGFNEKLFF
TRBJ1-1	TRBV7-8	-	-	TGTGCCAGCAGCTTAGGCGGACGATCAAACACTGAAGCTTTCTTT	CASSLGGRSNTEAFF
TRBJ2-5	TRBV6-5	-	-	TGTGCCAGCAGTTACCTCTTACTAGCAAAGGAAGAGACCCAGTACTTC	CASSYLLLAKEETQYF
TRBJ2-7	TRBV6-1	-	-	TGTGCCAGCATTGATGACGGGGAACAGGGTTGGTTCTCTGCCTACGAGCAGTACTTC	CASIDDGEQGWFSAYEQYF
TRBJ2-1	TRBV2	TRBD2	few	TGTGCCAGCAGAGGCGGACTAGCGGGAGGGAGTAAGCAGTTCTTC	CASRGGLAGGSKQFF
TRBJ2-5	TRBV11-2	-	-	TGTGCCAGCGGGGGACGACAAGAGACCCAGTACTTC	CASGGRQETQYF
TRBJ1-1	TRBV7-3	-	once	TGTGCCAGCAGCTTACTGCGCAAACTGAACACTGAAGCTTTCTTT	CASSLLRKLNTEAFF
TRBJ1-1	TRBV2	-	-	TGTGCCAGCAGGCCGACAGGACTCAACACTGAAGCTTTCTTT	CASRPTGLNTEAFF
TRBJ1-1	TRBV27	-	-	TGTGCCAGCAGTCCCAGGACCCTGAACACTGAAGCTTTCTTT	CASSPRTLNTEAFF
TRBJ2-5	TRBV29-1	-	-	TGCAGCGTCCCAAACCGGGAAGGCGGTCAAGAGACCCAGTACTTC	CSVPNREGGQETQYF
TRBJ2-7	TRBV4-3	TRBD2	-	TGCGCCAGCAGCCAAGATAGGGACTACCGTTACGAGCAGTACTTC	CASSQDRDYRYEQYF
TRBJ2-5	TRBV6-5	-	-	TGTGCCAGCAGTTACTCGACTAGATACAAAGAGACCCAGTACTTC	CASSYSTRYKETQYF
TRBJ1-2	TRBV9	-	-	TGTGCCAGCAGCTATACAGGGAGGAACTATGGCTACACCTTC	CASSYTGRNYGYTF
TRBJ1-5	TRBV28	-	-	TGTGCCAGCAGTCCCGGACTCCAGCCCCAGCATTTT	CASSPGLQPQHF
TRBJ1-1	TRBV9	-	-	TGTGCCAGCAGCCCTCATTCGGGGAGCACTGAAGCTTTCTTT	CASSPHSGSTEAFF
TRBJ2-7	TRBV5-1	TRBD2	-	TGCGCCAGCAGCTTGTCTCTCGGGGGGGCCTACGAGCAGTACTTC	CASSLSLGGAYEQYF
TRBJ2-7	TRBV16	-	-	TGTGCCAGCAGCTCTACGGTCCACGAGCAGTACTTC	CASSSTVHEQYF
TRBJ2-4	TRBV28	-	once	TGTGCCAGCTCCACGGGGTCCATTCAGTACTTC	CASSTGSIQYF
TRBJ2-7	TRBV2	-	-	TGTGCCAGCAGTGATAGCTACAGACACTACGAGCAGTACTTC	CASSDSYRHYEQYF
TRBJ2-3	TRBV6-4	TRBD2	many	TGTGCCAGCAGTGAAGCTAGCGGGAGGGCAGATACGCAGTATTTT	CASSEASGRADTQYF
TRBJ2-1	TRBV28	-	-	TGTGCCAGCAGTTTCGTCTTCAATGAGCAGTTCTTC	CASSFVFNEQFF
TRBJ2-7	TRBV10-3	TRBD2	-	TGTGCCATCAGACAGACAGCGGGAGCAATCTACGAGCAGTACTTC	CAIRQTAGAIYEQYF
TRBJ2-7	TRBV19	-	-	TGTGCCAGTAGTATAGGGCGGGGATTGTACGAGCAGTACTTC	CASSIGRGLYEQYF
TRBJ2-4	TRBV7-8	-	once	TGTGCCAGCAGCTTAGTCCTAGGAGCCAAAAACATTCAGTACTTC	CASSLVLGAKNIQYF
TRBJ2-7	TRBV23-1	-	-	TGCGCCAGCAGAGAGCGGGTCTACGAGCAGTACTTC	CASRERVYEQYF
TRBJ1-1	TRBV27	-	-	TGTGCCAGCAGTTTAGGGGGTTTTCAGACTGAAGCTTTCTTT	CASSLGGFQTEAFF
TRBJ1-2	TRBV7-8	-	-	TGTGCCAGCAGCTTAGCCAAGAGCGGGGCGGCTAACTATGGCTACACCTTC	CASSLAKSGAANYGYTF
TRBJ1-2	TRBV9	TRBD1	-	TGTGCCAGCACGACAGGGTCCTATGGCTACACCTTC	CASTTGSYGYTF
TRBJ2-7	TRBV27	-	once	TGTGCCAGCAGTTTCCGCCAGGGGGCGGGAGGCGAGCAGTACTTC	CASSFRQGAGGEQYF
TRBJ2-7	TRBV27	TRBD1	-	TGTGCCAGCGGACACCGGGACAGAAGCTCCTACGAGCAGTACTTC	CASGHRDRSSYEQYF
TRBJ2-1	TRBV9	-	-	TGTGCCAGCAGCGTAAGCTCGAGCTCCTACAATGAGCAGTTCTTC	CASSVSSSSYNEQFF
TRBJ2-2	TRBV7-2	TRBD1	once	TGTGCCAGCAGCTCCCGACAGGGACCGGACACCGGGGAGCTGTTTTTT	CASSSRQGPDTGELFF
TRBJ2-3	TRBV7-9	-	-	TGTGCCAGCAGCGCATGGGGGGATACGCAGTATTTT	CASSAWGDTQYF
TRBJ1-6	TRBV9	-	-	TGTGCCAGCAGCGCACCGGGAGTTAATCTCCACTTT	CASSAPGVNLHF
TRBJ2-1	TRBV10-3	-	-	TGTGCCATCAGGGCGGGGCCCGGAGTTGTTGAGCAGTTCTTC	CAIRAGPGVVEQFF
TRBJ2-2	TRBV4-1	-	-	TGCGCCAGCAGCCAGCGGATAGGGGGCACCGGGGAGCTGTTTTTT	CASSQRIGGTGELFF
TRBJ2-3	TRBV4-1	TRBD2	-	TGCGCCAGCAGCCCAGGACTAGCGGGAGGGCCAAATACGCAGTATTTT	CASSPGLAGGPNTQYF
TRBJ2-7	TRBV5-1	-	once	TGCGCCAGCAGCTTGCGTTCCGGCTACGAGCAGTACTTC	CASSLRSGYEQYF
TRBJ2-5	TRBV4-1	TRBD1	-	TGCGCCAGCAGCAAGAGACAGGGGGACTTTGAGACCCAGTACTTC	CASSKRQGDFETQYF
TRBJ2-7	TRBV11-2	TRBD1	-	TGTGCCAGCACCAAAGCCCCCGGGACAGGGGTCCACGAGCAGTACTTC	CASTKAPGTGVHEQYF
TRBJ1-2	TRBV5-1	-	once	TGCGCCAGCAGCTTGGAGAGAGCTAACTATGGCTACACCTTC	CASSLERANYGYTF